This T cell receptor beta chain came from a study of T cell changes during pregnancy in multiple sclerosis. TCRdb keeps only in-frame clones here, not all; method: immunoSEQ multiplex PCR. The table has almost 40,000 clones, about 90% seen once. Germline V gene sequence: CDR1 MNHEY, CDR2 SMNVEV (reference sequence). The CDR3 runs 16 residues. V lost 5 bases to trimming and J lost 2 bases, with 15 bases between them. This clone was seen a single time. The sequence derives from a female donor in good health, enrolled as a control in a pregnancy study. The sequencing here drew on CD4+ T cells from peripheral blood mononuclear cells, taken in the third trimester of pregnancy. This sequence joins TRBV27 and TRBJ2-2, with D possibly being TRBD1 (5 bases). The CDR3 nucleotides read TGTGCCAGCAGTCCTCTCAAGACAGCAAACACCGGGGAGCTGTTTTTT. Amino acid sequence: CASSPLKTANTGELFF.